This TCR beta chain is from a study of shared clonotypes between healthy human individuals. Overall study results and limits: At large depth, rarefaction still showed sorted-subset sequencing to be incomplete.

The authors divided CD4+ cells into CD45RA+ naive and CD45RA-negative memory subsets. About this clone: The target antigen is unknown.

TCRdb's table, derived via immunoSEQ multiplex PCR, lists solely in-frame clones and lacks some. The sample has about 1.1 million clones, around 78% seen once. The sequenced sample consisted of memory CD4+ T cells from PBMCs. Noted subset: CD45RA-negative fraction. The clonotype comes from a man aged 18 to 29 in good health. Some clones in this sample may be carry-over from other donors' samples.

CDR3 region: CASSATGRKNEKLFF. The CDR3 region has the DNA TGTGCCAGCTCAGCGACAGGTAGGAAGAATGAAAAACTGTTTTTT. The chain carries TRBV18 and TRBJ1-4; TRBD1 is a possible D gene (6 bases). Germline CDR1 KGHSH, CDR2 LQKENI. The V and J ends lost 5 bases and 5 bases respectively, with 15 bases between them. This CDR3 spans 15 amino acids. The complete variable domain, with remaining parts taken from reference TRBV18 and TRBJ1-4, reads NAGVMQNPRHLVRRRGQEARLRCSPMKGHSHVYWYRQLPEEGLKFMVYLQKENIIDESGMPKERFSAEFPKEGPSILRIQQVVRGDSAAYFCASSATGRKNEKLFFGSGTQLSVL.